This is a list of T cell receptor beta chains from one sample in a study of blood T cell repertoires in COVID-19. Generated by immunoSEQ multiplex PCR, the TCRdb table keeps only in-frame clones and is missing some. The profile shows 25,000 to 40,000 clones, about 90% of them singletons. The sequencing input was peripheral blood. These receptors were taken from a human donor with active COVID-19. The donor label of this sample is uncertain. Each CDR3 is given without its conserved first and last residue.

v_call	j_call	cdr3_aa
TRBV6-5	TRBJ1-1	ASSRQGNTEAF
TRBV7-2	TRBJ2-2	ASSYGHTNTGELF
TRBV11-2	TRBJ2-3	ASSPGGLFAQY
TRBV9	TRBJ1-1	ASSVGLEGATEAF
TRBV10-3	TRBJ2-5	AISRGLQETQY
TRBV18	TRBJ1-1	ASSPPRLTGGYTEAF
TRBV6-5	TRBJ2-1	ASSLTGFTYNEQF
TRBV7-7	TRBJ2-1	ASSAIGGGSGEQF
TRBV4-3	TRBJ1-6	ASSRTGESPLH
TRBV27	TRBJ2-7	ASSSSRDRGRYEQY
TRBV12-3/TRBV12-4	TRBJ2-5	ASSRRQQETQY
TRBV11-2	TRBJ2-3	ASSPSTDTQY
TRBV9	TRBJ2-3	ASSRRSLGQGTDTQY
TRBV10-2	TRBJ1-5	ASSESSASGDQPQH
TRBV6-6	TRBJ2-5	ASSGQGRETQY
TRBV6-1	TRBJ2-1	ASSEIRYNEQF
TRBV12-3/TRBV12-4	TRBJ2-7	ASTRLGGDEQY
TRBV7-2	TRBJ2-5	ASSAGQATGQETQY
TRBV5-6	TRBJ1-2	ASSLQGYGYT
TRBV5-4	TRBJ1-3	ASSLGAGGSGNTIY
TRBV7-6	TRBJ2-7	ASSLGQGGYYEQY
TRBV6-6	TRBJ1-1	ASSYPPEGTEAF
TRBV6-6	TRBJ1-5	ASGGGGNQPQH
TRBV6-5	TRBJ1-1	ASSYSEGNTEAF
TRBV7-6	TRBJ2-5	ASSLLPRGPDLGAQY
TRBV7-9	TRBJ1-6	ASSPGKDDRVTSPLH
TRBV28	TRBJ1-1	ASSNLRDLNTEAF
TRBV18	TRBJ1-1	ASSPAQNTEAF
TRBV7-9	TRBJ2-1	ASSSPGGVRNGQF
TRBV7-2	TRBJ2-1	ASSLDTSGGAEQF
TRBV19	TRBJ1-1	ASSPRTGGLAEAF
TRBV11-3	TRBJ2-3	ASSRGDSPTSTDTQY
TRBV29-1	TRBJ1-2	SVPTGSNYGYT
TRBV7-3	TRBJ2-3	ASSLESGPQY
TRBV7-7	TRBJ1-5	ASSLGPDRIDQPQH
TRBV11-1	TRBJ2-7	ASRQGVEQY
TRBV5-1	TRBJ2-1	ASSFSGQGSGEQF
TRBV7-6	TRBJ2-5	ASSLGVNQETQY
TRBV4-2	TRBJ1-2	ASSQDRGEFYGYT
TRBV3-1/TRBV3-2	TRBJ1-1	ASSQGGQVPEAF
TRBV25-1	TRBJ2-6	ASNRAGANVLT
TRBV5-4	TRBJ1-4	ASSLGQGNEKLF
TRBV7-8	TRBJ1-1	ASTLRGGLNTEAF
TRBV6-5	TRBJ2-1	ASNRGLAAYNEQF
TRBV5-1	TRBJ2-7	ASRALAGADYEQY
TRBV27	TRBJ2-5	ATSRVGGLETQY
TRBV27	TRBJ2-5	ASRTRGLLAGGPAETQY